Each of the 8 T cell receptor beta chains below was sequenced from the same sample in a study of blood T cell repertoires in COVID-19. Clones were read by immunoSEQ multiplex PCR, and TCRdb kept only the in-frame ones, dropping some. The table has 130,000 to 150,000 clones, roughly 79% seen once. The specimen sequenced was peripheral blood. The source of these receptors is a woman in her sixties with acute or convalescent COVID-19.

This chain links TRBV19 with TRBJ1-5, with D unclear. Germline values: CDR1 LNHDA, CDR2 SQIVND (reference sequence). Trimming stripped 9 bases from V and 2 bases from J, with 17 bases between. The CDR3 is 15 amino acids. The CDR3 loop is CASMGWPQGNQPQHF. The CDR3 DNA is TGTGCCAGCATGGGTTGGCCTCAGGGCAATCAGCCCCAGCATTTT.

CDR3 loop: CASSQRTGGDSGNYGYTF. The CDR3 DNA reads TGTGCCAGCAGCCAAAGGACAGGGGGTGACTCGGGTAACTATGGCTACACCTTC. The chain links TRBV21-1 to TRBJ1-2; TRBD1 is the table's D call and was not checked against the DNA. TRBV21-1 is marked as a pseudogene. This CDR3 is 18 amino acids long.

The rearrangement joins TRBV15 to TRBJ2-7; TRBD2 aligns across 7 bases. Trimming took 7 bases from V and 4 from J; bases not matched to a gene: 7. The germline gives CDR1 LNHNV, CDR2 YYDKDF (reference sequence). The CDR3 extends over 13 amino acids. This chain's CDR3 is CATTRGGEYEQYF. The CDR3 nucleotides read TGTGCCACCACTCGGGGAGGGGAATACGAGCAGTACTTC.

The chain combines TRBV14 with TRBJ1-4, with 8 bases aligning to TRBD1. The CDR3 spans 17 residues. After removal of 0 bases from V and 8 bases from J, the junction contained 11 bases not matched to a gene. CDR1 SGHDN and CDR2 FVKESK come from the germline V gene. CDR3: CASSQDGLDRVHEKLFF. The CDR3 DNA follows: TGTGCCAGCAGCCAAGATGGGCTGGACAGGGTGCACGAAAAACTGTTTTTT.

The chain carries TRBV3-1 (or the pseudogene TRBV3-2) and TRBJ1-2; a weak D match, TRBD1 (6 bases). This CDR3 comprises 16 residues. V was trimmed by 0 bases and J by 1 base, leaving 12 bases between them. In germline, CDR1 is LGHDT, CDR2 YNNKEL (reference sequence). CDR3: CASSQDYRTDNYGYTF. The CDR3 nucleotides are TGTGCCAGCAGCCAAGATTACAGGACAGATAACTATGGCTACACCTTC.

This chain joins TRBV28 and TRBJ1-2; tentatively, D is TRBD1 (5 bases). Trimming pared 1 base from V and 4 bases from J, leaving 10 bases between. CDR3 length: 14 residues. CDR1 MDHEN and CDR2 SYDVKM come from the germline V gene. The chain's CDR3 is CASSLFQGSYGYTF. CDR3 DNA: TGTGCCAGCAGTTTATTCCAGGGATCCTATGGCTACACCTTC.

The chain links TRBV28 to TRBJ2-2, with TRBD2 matching over 8 bases. The ends lost 2 bases at V and 5 bases at J; junction bases unmatched: 4. This CDR3 has 15 residues. From germline, CDR1 is MDHEN and CDR2 SYDVKM. The CDR3 is CASSLGGRMTGELFF. CDR3 coding DNA: TGTGCCAGCAGTTTAGGCGGGAGGATGACCGGGGAGCTGTTTTTT. Complete variable domain (other parts from reference TRBV28 and TRBJ2-2): DVKVTQSSRYLVKRTGEKVFLECVQDMDHENMFWYRQDPGLGLRLIYFSYDVKMKEKGDIPEGYSVSREKKERFSLILESASTNQTSMYLCASSLGGRMTGELFFGEGSRLTVL.

The chain has TRBV7-9 and TRBJ2-1; a weak D match, TRBD1 (5 bases). The length of the CDR3 is 14 residues. Germline assignment: CDR1 SEHNR and CDR2 FQNEAQ (reference sequence). V lost 4 bases to trimming and J lost 3 bases, with 10 bases between them. CDR3 sequence (DNA): TGTGCCAGCAGCTGGGGCCACCTCTACAATGAGCAGTTCTTC. Amino acids: CASSWGHLYNEQFF. Combining the CDR3 with reference TRBV7-9 and TRBJ2-1 gives the whole variable domain DTGVSQNPRHKITKRGQNVTFRCDPISEHNRLYWYRQTLGQGPEFLTYFQNEAQLEKSRLLSDRFSAERPKGSFSTLEIQRTEQGDSAMYLCASSWGHLYNEQFFGPGTRLTVL.